The source of this T cell receptor (beta chain) is a study of blood T cell repertoires in COVID-19 (dated by TCRdb to the early 2020s). Background on the whole study: The collaborator samples originated in the United States, Italy and Spain and spanned the acute and convalescent phases of COVID-19. The repertoires were released in a freely available public database meant as a resource for research on the immune response to SARS-CoV-2. Subjects who had been exposed to COVID-19, were actively infected with it, or had recovered from it provided the deeply sampled blood TCRbeta repertoires that made up the dataset. The prospective study material was composed of cDNA or gDNA derived from T cells, B-cell-depleted T cells, or PBMCs. Where available, HLA class I and class II types were taken from metadata supplied by the sample provider and were not determined by assay-based typing. Nearly every sample came with metadata listing a de-identified subject ID, COVID-19 status, age in years and sex. Samples were obtained from the ongoing ImmuneRACE study (first 160 participants) and from some 1,300 subjects provided by 6 global collaborators.

Collaborating institutions collected whole blood in K2EDTA tubes following their own protocols. Collaborator samples were shipped for TCRbeta analysis as frozen whole blood, isolated PBMCs, or DNA extracted from either sample type. The immunoSEQ Assay, a bias-controlled multiplex PCR, was used to amplify TCRbeta CDR3 regions from genomic DNA. Regarding the original processing steps: Nucleated cell counts per sample were estimated from amplification of reference gene primers within the assay. Sequence reads were collapsed and filtered to measure the absolute abundance of every unique TCRbeta CDR3 rearrangement. For each sample, productive Simpson clonality was calculated as the square root of Simpson's diversity index across productive rearrangements. TCRdb took over this immuneACCESS table, retaining in-frame rearrangements with V and J assigned. Such tables are incomplete; in checked studies, under half of the missing clones stem from an unresolved V gene, and the remainder is unexplained. That table gives V, J and clone size, and the DNA gave D and trimming. The sample has tens of thousands of clones on record, 76% of them singletons. The ten largest clones add up to 8% to 10% of the sample.

Study-wide findings and limitations: How much clinical and demographic metadata was included differed by source and by participant, and the metadata was provided uncurated.

As regards this clone: The antigen this receptor binds is unknown. Base qualities are not at hand, and no much larger clone is one base apart.

From the germline V gene, CDR1 is SGHDN and CDR2 is FVKESK. There are 15 amino acids in the CDR3, from cysteine to phenylalanine inclusive. The retained sequence is limited to the CDR3, 45 bases, with the frame set at the first base. V is cut back by 4 bases and J by 6 bases, with 10 bases in the junction unmatched. The specimen sequenced was peripheral blood. Here the chain combines TRBV14 and TRBJ2-7; 9 junctional bases match TRBD1. The source is a man aged 70-80 years with active or convalescent COVID-19. This receptor carries the CDR3 CASSRNRGQSGEQYF. The DNA reads TGTGCCAGCAGCCGTAACAGGGGGCAGTCAGGCGAGCAGTACTTC.